This T cell receptor beta chain was recovered during a study of cytomegalovirus exposure and HLA in healthy donors. As for the study in general: An earlier analysis identified some 110 million unique TCR beta sequences in some 170 million T cells.

Researchers ran the PCR with 60 Vbeta and 13 Jbeta primers. Data came from immunoSEQ multiplex PCR; TCRdb stores just in-frame clones and leaves some out. Of about 190,000 clones in the sample, around three quarters were seen once. The CDR3 totals 17 residues. Germline V gives CDR1 SGDLS, CDR2 YYNGEE. Trimming removed 3 bases at V and 4 bases at J, with 22 bases between. General study points: In a later analysis, TCR beta V- and J-gene trimming was associated with a missense DCLRE1C variant. HLA restriction was apparent for most CMV-associated TCR beta chains in a later analysis. Researchers counted roughly 150 TCR beta chains as cytomegalovirus-associated.

As to this clone: Its target is not known.

The V and J genes are TRBV9 and TRBJ1-2, with D tentatively TRBD1 (6 bases). What was sequenced was PBMCs. This TCR was sampled from a young woman in good health and CMV-seronegative. The CDR3 spells CASSAYQTGFAIYGYTF. The CDR3 DNA sequence: TGTGCCAGCAGCGCTTACCAGACAGGATTTGCCATCTATGGCTACACCTTC.